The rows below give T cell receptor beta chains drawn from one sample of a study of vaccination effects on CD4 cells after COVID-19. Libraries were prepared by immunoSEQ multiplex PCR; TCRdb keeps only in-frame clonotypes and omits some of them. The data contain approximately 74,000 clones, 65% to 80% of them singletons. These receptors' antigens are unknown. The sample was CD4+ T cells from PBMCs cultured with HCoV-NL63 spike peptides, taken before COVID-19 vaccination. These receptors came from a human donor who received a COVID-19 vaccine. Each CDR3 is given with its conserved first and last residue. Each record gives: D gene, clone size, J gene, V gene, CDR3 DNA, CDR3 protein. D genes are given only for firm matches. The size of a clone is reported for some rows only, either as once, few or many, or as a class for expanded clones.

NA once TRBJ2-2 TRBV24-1 TGTGCCACCAGTGATCAAGACCTAACTGGGGAGCTGTTTTTT CATSDQDLTGELFF
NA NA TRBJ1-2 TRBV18 TGTGCCAGCTCACGAGAGACAGAGAACACCTTC CASSRETENTF
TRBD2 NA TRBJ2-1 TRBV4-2 TGTGCCAGCAGCCAAGATTTTGCGGGGGACTTTAATGAGCAGTTCTTC CASSQDFAGDFNEQFF
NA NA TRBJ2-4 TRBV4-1 TGCGCCAGCAGCCAAGGCCCAGCGGAGGCCAAAAACATTCAGTACTTC CASSQGPAEAKNIQYF
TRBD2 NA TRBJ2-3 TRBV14 TGTGCCAGCAGCCCCGGGACTAATGAATTCACAGATACGCAGTATTTT CASSPGTNEFTDTQYF
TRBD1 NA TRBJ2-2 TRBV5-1 TGCGCCAGCAGTACCCCGACAGGGGGGATTGCGGGGGAGCTGTTTTTT CASSTPTGGIAGELFF
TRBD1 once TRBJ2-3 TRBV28 TGTGCCAGCAGGGGTCTGGGGACAGGGACGACAGATACGCAGTATTTT CASRGLGTGTTDTQYF
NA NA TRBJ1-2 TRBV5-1 TGCGCCAGCAGCCCGAGCGAATGGGGCCTGGGGGGCTACACCTTC CASSPSEWGLGGYTF
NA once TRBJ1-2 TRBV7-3 TGTGCCAGCAGCCCAGGAGGGCACGGAGTATGGGGCTACACCTTC CASSPGGHGVWGYTF
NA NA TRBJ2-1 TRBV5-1 TGCGCCAGCAGCTTGGACGTGGGGTCCTACAATGAGCAGTTCTTC CASSLDVGSYNEQFF
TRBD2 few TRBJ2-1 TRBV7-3 TGTGCCAGCAGCTTAGGGGCGGGGGTCTACAATGAGCAGTTCTTC CASSLGAGVYNEQFF
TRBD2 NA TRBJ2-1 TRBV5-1 TGCGCCAGCAGCCTAGGGACTAGCGGGGGGGTTTGGTTCTTC CASSLGTSGGVWFF
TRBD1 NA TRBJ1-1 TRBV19 TGTGCCAGTATCGCTGGGGGGCCAGGGGGCCCCTCTGAAGCTTTCTTT CASIAGGPGGPSEAFF
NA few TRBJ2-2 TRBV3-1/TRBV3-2 TGTGCCAGCAGCCAAGCAGGGGGGTCGAACACCGGGGAGCTGTTTTTT CASSQAGGSNTGELFF
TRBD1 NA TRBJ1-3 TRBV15 TGTGCCACCGGACAGGGAAGTGGAAACACCATATATTTT CATGQGSGNTIYF
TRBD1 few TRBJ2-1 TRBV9 TGTGCCAGCAGCGTAGGGCCGGGCAGGGGGTACAATGAGCAGTTCTTC CASSVGPGRGYNEQFF
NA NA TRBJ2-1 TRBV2 TGTGCCAGCCGTCGCCCCCCGGGGGGCTCCGGCTCGGTAGAAAGCCCATATGAGCAGTTCTTC CASRRPPGGSGSVESPYEQFF
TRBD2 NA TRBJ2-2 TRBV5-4 TGTGCCAGCAGCTTCCTAGCGGGGGAGAACACCGGGGAGCTGTTTTTT CASSFLAGENTGELFF
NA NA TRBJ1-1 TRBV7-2 TGTGCCAGCAGCTTGCTTCGGACGCATGCTTTCTTT CASSLLRTHAFF